Below, 10 T cell receptor beta chains from the same sample are listed, as sequenced in a study of blood T cell repertoires in COVID-19. Method: immunoSEQ multiplex PCR; TCRdb's copy keeps in-frame clones and lacks some. In the table there are under 300,000 clones, approximately 88% of which are singletons. The sample taken for sequencing was peripheral blood. The receptors shown here come from a man aged 50-60 years with acute or convalescent COVID-19.

The chain joins TRBV30 to TRBJ1-6; TRBD1 matches at 8 bases. Germline CDR1 and CDR2: GTSNPN and SVGIG (reference sequence). Trimming cost V 5 bases and J 9 bases; bases outside gene matches: 6. The CDR3 runs to 13 residues. The CDR3 here is CAWGGQGGSPLHF. CDR3 nucleotides: TGTGCCTGGGGTGGACAGGGAGGTTCACCCCTCCACTTT.

The chain links TRBV29-1 to TRBJ1-5, with D tentatively TRBD1 (6 bases). V was clipped by 7 bases and J by 1 base, with 14 bases between them. CDR3 length: 14 residues. In germline, CDR1 is SQVTM, CDR2 ANQGSEA. In DNA, the CDR3 is TGCAGCGCTACTACAGGGAAAAGCAATCAGCCCCAGCATTTT. This codes for CSATTGKSNQPQHF.

V is TRBV7-9 and J is TRBJ2-3; D perhaps matches TRBD2 (6 bases). V lost 0 bases, J lost 0 bases, and 10 bases lay in between. The germline V gene has CDR1 SEHNR and CDR2 FQNEAQ (reference sequence). The length of the CDR3 is 16 residues. The CDR3 reads CASSLALGGSTDTQYF. For the CDR3, the DNA is TGTGCCAGCAGCTTAGCGCTGGGGGGAAGCACAGATACGCAGTATTTT. Using reference TRBV7-9 and TRBJ2-3 for the parts outside the CDR3, the full variable domain is DTGVSQNPRHKITKRGQNVTFRCDPISEHNRLYWYRQTLGQGPEFLTYFQNEAQLEKSRLLSDRFSAERPKGSFSTLEIQRTEQGDSAMYLCASSLALGGSTDTQYFGPGTRLTVL.

This clone was observed once. The chain is built from TRBV2 and TRBJ2-1; 9 nucleotides agree with TRBD2. V shed 4 bases, J shed 5 bases, and the junction held 9 bases outside the gene matches. The CDR3 loop spans 16 amino acids. The germline gives CDR1 SNHLY, CDR2 FYNNEI. The CDR3 protein is CASSVLAGIPNNEQFF. CDR3 bases: TGTGCCAGCAGTGTGCTAGCGGGGATACCTAACAATGAGCAGTTCTTC.

This chain connects TRBV2 to TRBJ1-2, with D maybe TRBD1 (5 bases). This CDR3 comprises 12 residues. V was pared by 0 bases and J by 7 bases, with 6 bases between. Germline V gives CDR1 SNHLY, CDR2 FYNNEI. The CDR3, as DNA: TGTGCCAGCAGTGAAGCGGGGGGTGGCTACACCTTC. Protein: CASSEAGGGYTF.

CDR3 coding DNA: TGTGCCAGCAGGGGCTGGGATACGCAGTATTTT. Translation: CASRGWDTQYF. This chain uses TRBV27 with TRBJ2-3, with unresolved D. The CDR3 is made up of 11 amino acids. Trimming stripped 6 bases from V and 6 bases from J, with 7 bases between. Germline CDR1 MNHEY, CDR2 SMNVEV (reference sequence).

J is TRBJ1-1 and V is TRBV4-2, with 7 nucleotides matching TRBD1. V was clipped by 0 bases and J by 0 bases; unmatched bases: 4. The length of the CDR3 is 16 residues. The germline CDR1 and CDR2 sequences are LGHNA and YNFKEQ. CDR3 DNA sequence: TGTGCCAGCAGCCAAGAGACAGGGAGCATGAACACTGAAGCTTTCTTT. This gives the protein CASSQETGSMNTEAFF.

Regarding this clone: Within the sample, other DNA sequences also encode this same CDR3. The chain carries TRBV5-1 and TRBJ2-5, with D possibly being TRBD1 (6 bases). The germline V and J ends were trimmed by 4 bases and 1 base, with 11 bases remaining between them. The CDR3 is made up of 14 amino acids. Germline values: CDR1 SGHRS, CDR2 YFSETQ. DNA for the CDR3: TGCGCCAGCAGCCCGGGACAAGCCCAAGAGACCCAGTACTTC. Protein sequence: CASSPGQAQETQYF.

The sample holds one count of this clone. This sequence joins TRBV6-5 and TRBJ1-2; D gene ambiguous. The CDR3 loop spans 13 amino acids. Trimming removed 2 bases from V and 2 bases from J, with 6 bases in between. Germline CDR1 reads MNHEY; CDR2 reads SVGAGI. The DNA of the CDR3 is TGTGCCAGCAGTTACGACGGGAACTATGGCTACACCTTC. Its protein product is CASSYDGNYGYTF.

This clone was seen only once. This sequence joins TRBV7-8 and TRBJ2-7; D is ambiguous. Germline CDR1 is SGHVS and CDR2 is FQNEAQ. Between the trimmed V and J ends, which lost 4 bases and 7 bases, there was a span of 8 bases. CDR3 length: 11 residues. CDR3 coding DNA: TGTGCCAGCAGCTCCCAACAGGAGCAGTACTTC. Its protein is CASSSQQEQYF.